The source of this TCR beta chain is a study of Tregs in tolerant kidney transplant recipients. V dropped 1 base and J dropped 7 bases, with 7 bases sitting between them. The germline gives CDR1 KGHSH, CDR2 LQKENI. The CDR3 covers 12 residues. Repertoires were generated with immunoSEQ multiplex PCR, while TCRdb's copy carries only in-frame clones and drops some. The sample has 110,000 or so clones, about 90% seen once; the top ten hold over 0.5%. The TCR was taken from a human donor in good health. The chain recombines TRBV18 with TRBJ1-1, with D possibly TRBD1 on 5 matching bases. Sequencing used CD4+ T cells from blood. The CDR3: CASSPLTGEAFF. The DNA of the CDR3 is TGTGCCAGCTCACCACTAACAGGTGAAGCTTTCTTT.